The rows below give T cell receptor beta chains drawn from one sample of a study of blood T cell repertoires in COVID-19. Data came from immunoSEQ multiplex PCR; TCRdb stores just in-frame clones and leaves some out. The data contain fewer than 200,000 clones, around four fifths of them singletons. The sample taken for sequencing was peripheral blood. These receptors all stem from a woman in her 70s with COVID-19, enrolled during active disease. The CDR3 runs from the conserved cysteine through the conserved F or W. The D gene is left open where the match is weak. Size values are once, few and many counts, or a class for expanded clones, and some rows have none.

-	TRBV28	-	TRBJ2-1	TGTGCCAGCAGTCTAGCGTTGGGGTACAATGAGCAGTTCTTC	CASSLALGYNEQFF
-	TRBV2	-	TRBJ2-1	TGTGCCAGTCAAGGGCGGGGTGAGCAGTTCTTC	CASQGRGEQFF
-	TRBV5-1	TRBD2	TRBJ2-5	TGCGCCAGCAGCTTGGAGCCTAGCGGGAGGAGGGAGACCCAGTACTTC	CASSLEPSGRRETQYF
-	TRBV6-5	TRBD1	TRBJ1-5	TGTGCCAGCAGTTACTCGGGGACAGGGGCCAATCAGCCCCAGCATTTT	CASSYSGTGANQPQHF
-	TRBV27	-	TRBJ2-7	TGTGCCAGCAGTCCGGTGAGCTCCTACGAGCAGTACTTC	CASSPVSSYEQYF
-	TRBV27	TRBD1	TRBJ2-1	TGTGCCAGCAGTCCCGGGACAGTTAACAATGAGCAGTTCTTC	CASSPGTVNNEQFF
-	TRBV7-2	TRBD1	TRBJ1-5	TGTGCCAGCAGCTTAGACGGACAGGGTAATCAGCCCCAGCATTTT	CASSLDGQGNQPQHF
-	TRBV5-4	-	TRBJ2-2	TGTGCCAGCAGCTTGGACCAGGGGCCCATCGCCGGGGAGCTGTTTTTT	CASSLDQGPIAGELFF
-	TRBV24-1	TRBD1	TRBJ1-2	TGTGCCACCAGTGATTTCAGGACAGGGGATTTCATCTACACCTTC	CATSDFRTGDFIYTF
-	TRBV6-5	TRBD1	TRBJ2-7	TGTGCCAGCAGTTATTCCGGGACAGGGGATATTTACGAGCAGTACTTC	CASSYSGTGDIYEQYF
-	TRBV29-1	-	TRBJ2-1	TGCAGCGTCTTTCGACAGTCCAATGAGCAGTTCTTC	CSVFRQSNEQFF
-	TRBV5-1	-	TRBJ1-2	TGCGCCAGCAGCTTGGAGGGACTGGACCATGGCTACACCTTC	CASSLEGLDHGYTF
-	TRBV7-2	-	TRBJ2-7	TGTGCCAGCAGCCCTTATGAGGAGCAGTACTTC	CASSPYEEQYF
-	TRBV9	-	TRBJ1-1	TGTGCCAGCCCCGGGGGGCAGGGTACCATGAACACTGAAGCTTTCTTT	CASPGGQGTMNTEAFF
-	TRBV2	-	TRBJ2-5	TGTGCCAGCACCGACCGGGGGGAGACCCAGTACTTC	CASTDRGETQYF
-	TRBV6-5	-	TRBJ2-5	TGTGCCAGCAAGGCTAGCGTTGTTGAAGACCAGTACTTC	CASKASVVEDQYF
-	TRBV30	TRBD1	TRBJ1-2	TGTGCCTGCCACCGGGACAGGGTCCTCAACTATGGCTACACCTTC	CACHRDRVLNYGYTF
-	TRBV6-5	TRBD1	TRBJ1-3	TGTGCCAGCAGCCGGGGACAGATCTCTGGAAACACCATATATTTT	CASSRGQISGNTIYF
-	TRBV6-2/TRBV6-3	-	TRBJ2-7	TGTGCCAGCAGTTACAAGGGGCGGACCTACGAGCAGTACTTC	CASSYKGRTYEQYF
-	TRBV24-1	-	TRBJ2-7	TGTGCCACCAGTGATGGGGGCACCTACGAGCAGTACTTC	CATSDGGTYEQYF
-	TRBV9	TRBD2	TRBJ2-2	TGTGCCAGCAGGGGGACTAGCGGGAGTCCAGGGGAGCTGTTTTTT	CASRGTSGSPGELFF
-	TRBV28	TRBD2	TRBJ2-7	TGTGCCAGCAGCAGTGGACTAGCGGGAACTTTCTACGAGCAGTACTTC	CASSSGLAGTFYEQYF
-	TRBV28	TRBD1	TRBJ1-6	TGTGCCAGCAGTATGACAGGGGTTTATAATTCACCCCTCCACTTT	CASSMTGVYNSPLHF
-	TRBV5-1	TRBD1	TRBJ1-4	TGCGCCAGCAGCTTGGGACAGGGAACCGAAAAACTGTTTTTT	CASSLGQGTEKLFF
once	TRBV11-2	TRBD2	TRBJ2-1	TGTGCCAGCAGGTCCGGGACTAGGCAGTTCTTC	CASRSGTRQFF
-	TRBV9	TRBD2	TRBJ2-7	TGTGCCAGCAGCGTTAGCGGGACGTCCTACGAGCAGTACTTC	CASSVSGTSYEQYF
-	TRBV27	TRBD2	TRBJ2-7	TGTGCCAGCAGTCGTTGGGAGCGGGAGAACGAGCAGTACTTC	CASSRWERENEQYF
-	TRBV12-2	-	TRBJ2-2	TGTGCAAGTCGCTTATGGCGGGGTCGATGCACCGGGGAGCTGTTTTTT	CASRLWRGRCTGELFF
-	TRBV11-2	-	TRBJ2-1	TGTGCCAGCAGCTTAGGTGCGGGACTCGTCAATGAGCAGTTCTTC	CASSLGAGLVNEQFF
-	TRBV7-2	-	TRBJ2-1	TGTGCCAGCAGCTTCGCGACTTCCACCAATGAGCAGTTCTTC	CASSFATSTNEQFF
-	TRBV18	TRBD1	TRBJ2-7	TGTGCCAGCTCACTCGGACAGGGGAGCTCCTACGAGCAGTACTTC	CASSLGQGSSYEQYF
few	TRBV4-2	TRBD2	TRBJ2-2	TGTGCCAGCAGCAGAGGGAGGGCCGAGAACACCGGGGAGCTGTTTTTT	CASSRGRAENTGELFF
-	TRBV10-3	TRBD2	TRBJ2-3	TGTGCCATCACCCCAACTAGCGGGAGCGTCACAGATACGCAGTATTTT	CAITPTSGSVTDTQYF
-	TRBV11-2	-	TRBJ1-1	TGTGCCAGCAGCCTACTAGGAAGTGCGGGGAACACTGAAGCTTTCTTT	CASSLLGSAGNTEAFF
-	TRBV5-6	-	TRBJ2-3	TGTGCCAGCAGCTTAGGAGTTTGGAGCACAGATACGCAGTATTTT	CASSLGVWSTDTQYF
-	TRBV5-1	TRBD2	TRBJ2-7	TGCGCCAGCAGCTTCGGGCGGGAGGGCCTCGGGGAGCAGTACTTC	CASSFGREGLGEQYF
-	TRBV7-9	-	TRBJ1-2	TGTGCCAGCAGCTTCGGGGAAGGTGGCTACACCTTC	CASSFGEGGYTF
-	TRBV5-8	-	TRBJ2-3	TGTGCCAGCAGCTTGGGTAGCGCAGATACGCAGTATTTT	CASSLGSADTQYF